These T cell receptor beta chains were read from a single sample in a study of CD8+ T cells in alopecia areata. TCRdb's table, derived via immunoSEQ multiplex PCR, lists solely in-frame clones and lacks some. The table includes 110,000 to 150,000 clones, around three fifths detected once. This specimen consisted of CD4+ T cells sorted from blood, obtained at week 0. The receptors were gathered from a human donor with alopecia areata. The CDR3 runs from the conserved cysteine through the conserved F or W. The order of the fields is D gene, J gene, V gene, clone size, CDR3 protein, CDR3 DNA. D genes are given only for firm matches. The size of a clone is reported for some rows only, either as once, few or many, or as a class for expanded clones.

NA TRBJ2-7 TRBV6-1 NA CASSEDHLLGEQYF TGTGCCAGCAGTGAAGACCACCTTTTGGGGGAGCAGTACTTC
NA TRBJ2-2 TRBV7-9 few CASSSQRPGRNTGELFF TGTGCCAGCAGCTCCCAGAGGCCAGGACGCAACACCGGGGAGCTGTTTTTT
NA TRBJ1-2 TRBV5-6 NA CASSLIDRPTNYGYTF TGTGCCAGCAGCTTGATCGACAGGCCTACTAACTATGGCTACACCTTC
NA TRBJ1-3 TRBV27 NA CASSLSAYSGNTIYF TGTGCCAGCAGTTTGTCCGCTTACTCTGGAAACACCATATATTTT
TRBD1 TRBJ2-2 TRBV2 NA CAASQSDRVNTGELFF TGTGCTGCCAGCCAGTCGGACAGGGTCAACACCGGGGAGCTGTTTTTT
NA TRBJ1-2 TRBV7-2 few CASSSLGYGYTF TGTGCCAGCAGCTCCCTAGGGTATGGCTACACCTTC
TRBD2 TRBJ2-3 TRBV2 few CASSEESLAADTQYF TGTGCCAGCAGTGAAGAGAGCCTAGCGGCAGATACGCAGTATTTT
TRBD2 TRBJ2-7 TRBV7-8 once CASSLRTSAAYEQYF TGTGCCAGCAGCTTGAGGACTAGCGCCGCCTACGAGCAGTACTTC
TRBD1 TRBJ1-1 TRBV19 NA CASSTGQGLPEAFF TGTGCCAGTAGTACCGGACAGGGTCTCCCTGAAGCTTTCTTT
NA TRBJ2-7 TRBV7-9 few CASNQDTIYEQYF TGTGCCAGCAATCAGGACACCATCTACGAGCAGTACTTC
NA TRBJ2-2 TRBV30 NA CALTNGGANTGELFF TGTGCCCTCACTAATGGGGGAGCGAACACCGGGGAGCTGTTTTTT
TRBD1 TRBJ1-2 TRBV7-2 NA CASSTRTGAYGYTF TGTGCCAGCAGCACGAGGACAGGAGCTTATGGCTACACCTTC
TRBD2 TRBJ2-1 TRBV29-1 few CSVATLAGHYNEQFF TGCAGCGTAGCAACGCTAGCGGGGCATTACAATGAGCAGTTCTTC
NA TRBJ2-6 TRBV6-1 once CATTIGISGANVLTF TGTGCCACCACAATAGGGATCTCTGGGGCCAACGTCCTGACTTTC
NA TRBJ1-3 TRBV4-1 NA CASSQLDLIPTGNTIYF TGCGCCAGCAGCCAACTAGACCTCATCCCCACTGGAAACACCATATATTTT
TRBD1 TRBJ2-7 TRBV15 NA CATSRGDRGYEQYF TGTGCCACCAGCAGAGGGGACAGGGGCTACGAGCAGTACTTC
TRBD1 TRBJ1-1 TRBV7-9 NA CASTAGQKNTEAFF TGTGCCAGCACTGCGGGACAGAAGAACACTGAAGCTTTCTTT
TRBD2 TRBJ2-7 TRBV5-1 few CASGTSGVYEQYF TGCGCCAGCGGGACTAGCGGGGTCTACGAGCAGTACTTC
NA TRBJ1-2 TRBV30 NA CAWSVAVNYGYTF TGTGCCTGGAGTGTAGCAGTTAACTATGGCTACACCTTC
TRBD1 TRBJ1-4 TRBV7-2 few CASSLITGVGEKLFF TGTGCCAGCAGCCTAATTACAGGGGTGGGGGAAAAACTGTTTTTT
NA TRBJ2-1 TRBV7-2 few CASSLGQGRNEQFF TGTGCCAGCAGCTTAGGGCAGGGGAGGAATGAGCAGTTCTTC
NA TRBJ1-4 TRBV6-6 NA CASRRQEKLFF TGTGCCAGCAGGAGACAGGAAAAACTGTTTTTT
NA TRBJ2-2 TRBV2 NA CASTPDASNTGELFF TGTGCCAGCACCCCGGACGCCTCGAACACCGGGGAGCTGTTTTTT
NA TRBJ1-1 TRBV29-1 NA CSVDSQLNTEAFF TGCAGCGTTGACAGCCAGCTGAACACTGAAGCTTTCTTT
NA TRBJ1-6 TRBV7-2 NA CASSWGGGGYNSPLHF TGTGCCAGCAGCTGGGGCGGAGGGGGCTATAATTCACCCCTCCACTTT
NA TRBJ2-2 TRBV29-1 few CSVAGRLNTGELFF TGCAGCGTTGCGGGCAGACTGAACACCGGGGAGCTGTTTTTT
TRBD1 TRBJ1-1 TRBV7-2 few CASSRQGALMGTEAFF TGTGCCAGCAGCAGACAGGGGGCGTTGATGGGGACTGAAGCTTTCTTT
TRBD2 TRBJ2-1 TRBV2 NA CASRQTSGGIDEQFF TGTGCCAGCAGGCAAACTAGCGGGGGTATCGATGAGCAGTTCTTC
TRBD2 TRBJ2-1 TRBV11-3 few CASSLEGLEGQFF TGTGCCAGCAGCTTAGAGGGACTAGAAGGGCAGTTCTTC
NA TRBJ2-7 TRBV2 NA CASSEVAWVSSYEQYF TGTGCCAGCAGTGAGGTAGCGTGGGTGAGCTCCTACGAGCAGTACTTC
NA TRBJ2-2 TRBV11-2 NA CASSLPLGGITGELFF TGTGCCAGCAGCTTGCCATTAGGGGGAATCACCGGGGAGCTGTTTTTT
TRBD2 TRBJ2-3 TRBV27 NA CASSLLAGGRDTQYF TGTGCCAGCAGTTTATTAGCGGGGGGAAGAGATACGCAGTATTTT
NA TRBJ1-2 TRBV15 NA CATSRDSPSYGYTF TGTGCCACCAGCAGAGACAGTCCCAGCTATGGCTACACCTTC
NA TRBJ1-6 TRBV7-9 few CASSPRAGNSPLHF TGTGCCAGCAGCCCCAGGGCCGGAAATTCACCCCTCCACTTT
TRBD1 TRBJ1-2 TRBV4-1 few CASSQVQGTGVGYTF TGCGCCAGCAGCCAAGTGCAGGGGACAGGGGTTGGGTACACCTTC
NA TRBJ2-7 TRBV27 NA CASRRDSYEQYF TGTGCCAGCAGGCGGGACTCCTACGAGCAGTACTTC
NA TRBJ1-1 TRBV29-1 NA CSAVEAYTEAFF TGCAGCGCCGTTGAGGCCTACACTGAAGCTTTCTTT
NA TRBJ2-5 TRBV11-2 few CASSLELTGLGTQYF TGTGCCAGCAGCTTAGAGTTAACGGGCCTGGGGACCCAGTACTTC
TRBD1 TRBJ2-2 TRBV6-5 few CASRGQGNTGELFF TGTGCCAGCAGGGGACAGGGGAACACCGGGGAGCTGTTTTTT
TRBD1 TRBJ2-3 TRBV7-2 NA CASSSEQGVTDTQYF TGTGCCAGCAGCTCCGAACAGGGGGTCACAGATACGCAGTATTTT
NA TRBJ2-1 TRBV30 NA CAWGRRLGDEQFF TGTGCCTGGGGGCGGAGGCTTGGGGATGAGCAGTTCTTC
TRBD2 TRBJ2-3 TRBV5-1 NA CASSLGLATDTQYF TGCGCCAGCAGCTTGGGACTAGCGACAGATACGCAGTATTTT
TRBD2 TRBJ2-2 TRBV5-1 NA CASSSTGTRNTGELFF TGCGCCAGCAGCTCAACCGGGACTAGGAACACCGGGGAGCTGTTTTTT
TRBD1 TRBJ2-7 TRBV29-1 NA CSVTGGTYEQYF TGCAGCGTTACAGGGGGGACGTACGAGCAGTACTTC
NA TRBJ1-5 TRBV18 few CASSNDRNQPQHF TGTGCCAGCTCAAATGACAGAAATCAGCCCCAGCATTTT
TRBD2 TRBJ2-5 TRBV4-1 NA CASSPLAGAAETQYF TGCGCCAGCAGCCCCCTAGCGGGGGCGGCGGAGACCCAGTACTTC
NA TRBJ2-6 TRBV5-1 few CASSFTHSGANVLTF TGCGCCAGCAGCTTCACGCACTCTGGGGCCAACGTCCTGACTTTC
NA TRBJ1-1 TRBV5-1 few CASSSPDSQNTEAFF TGCGCCAGCAGCTCCCCGGACAGTCAGAACACTGAAGCTTTCTTT
TRBD1 TRBJ2-7 TRBV7-2 many CASSLGQGAAYEQYF TGTGCCAGCAGCTTGGGACAGGGGGCTGCCTACGAGCAGTACTTC